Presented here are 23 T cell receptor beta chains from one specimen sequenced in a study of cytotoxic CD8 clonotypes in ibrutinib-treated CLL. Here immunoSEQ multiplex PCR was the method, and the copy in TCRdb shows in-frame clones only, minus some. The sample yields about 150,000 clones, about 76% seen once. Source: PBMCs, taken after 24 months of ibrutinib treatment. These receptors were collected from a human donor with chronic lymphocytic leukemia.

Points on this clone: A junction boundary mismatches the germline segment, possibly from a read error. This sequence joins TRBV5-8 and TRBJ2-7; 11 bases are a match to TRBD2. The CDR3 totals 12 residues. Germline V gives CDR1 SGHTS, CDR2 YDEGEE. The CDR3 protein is CASSRLAGTPDF. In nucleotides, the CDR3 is TGTGCCAGCAGCCGACTAGCGGGGACCCCAGACTTC.

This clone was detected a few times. In DNA form, the CDR3 reads TGTGCCAGCAACAGGGACCAAGAGACCCAGTACTTC. Residues: CASNRDQETQYF. V is TRBV2 and J is TRBJ2-5, with D possibly matching TRBD1 (6 bases). CDR1 and CDR2 (germline): SNHLY, FYNNEI. CDR3 length equals 12 residues. Trimming stripped 7 bases from V and 0 bases from J, with 6 bases between.

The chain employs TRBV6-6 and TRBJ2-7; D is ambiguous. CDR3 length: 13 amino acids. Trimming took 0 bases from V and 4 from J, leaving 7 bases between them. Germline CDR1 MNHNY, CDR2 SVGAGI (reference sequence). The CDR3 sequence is CASSYSFGYEQYF. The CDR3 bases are TGTGCCAGCAGTTACTCGTTCGGTTACGAGCAGTACTTC.

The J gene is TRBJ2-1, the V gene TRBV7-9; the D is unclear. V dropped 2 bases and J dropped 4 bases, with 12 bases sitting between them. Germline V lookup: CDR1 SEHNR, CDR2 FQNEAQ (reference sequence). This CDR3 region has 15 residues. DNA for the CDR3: TGTGCCAGCAGCTTATCCAGTGGGCCGTACAATGAGCAGTTCTTC. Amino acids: CASSLSSGPYNEQFF.

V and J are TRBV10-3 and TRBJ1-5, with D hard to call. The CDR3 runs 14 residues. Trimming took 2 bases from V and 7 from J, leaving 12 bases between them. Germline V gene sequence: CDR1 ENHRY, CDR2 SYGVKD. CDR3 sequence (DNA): TGTGCCATCAGTGAGGGCTCTCAATGGCAGCCCCAGCATTTT. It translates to CAISEGSQWQPQHF.

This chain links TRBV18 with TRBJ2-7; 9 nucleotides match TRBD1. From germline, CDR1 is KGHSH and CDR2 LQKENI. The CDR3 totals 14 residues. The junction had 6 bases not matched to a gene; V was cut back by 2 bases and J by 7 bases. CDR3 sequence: CASSPGTGPREQYF. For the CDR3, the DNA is TGTGCCAGCTCACCAGGGACAGGGCCTCGGGAGCAGTACTTC.

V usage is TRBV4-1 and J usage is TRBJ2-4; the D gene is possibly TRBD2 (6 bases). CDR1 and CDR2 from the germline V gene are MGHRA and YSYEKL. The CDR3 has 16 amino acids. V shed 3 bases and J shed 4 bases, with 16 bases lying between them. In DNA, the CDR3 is TGCGCCAGCAGCCATGCAGACGGACTACGAAAAAACATTCAGTACTTC. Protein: CASSHADGLRKNIQYF.

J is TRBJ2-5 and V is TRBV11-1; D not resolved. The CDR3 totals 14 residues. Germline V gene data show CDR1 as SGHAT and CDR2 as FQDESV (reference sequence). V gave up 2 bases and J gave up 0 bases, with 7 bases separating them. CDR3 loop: CASSLSADQETQYF. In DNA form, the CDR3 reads TGTGCCAGCAGCTTATCAGCAGACCAAGAGACCCAGTACTTC.

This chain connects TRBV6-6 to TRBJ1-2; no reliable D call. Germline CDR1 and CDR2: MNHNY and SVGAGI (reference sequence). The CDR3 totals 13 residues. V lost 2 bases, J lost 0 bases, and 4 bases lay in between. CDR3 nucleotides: TGTGCCAGCAGTTACCAGCCTAACTATGGCTACACCTTC. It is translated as CASSYQPNYGYTF.

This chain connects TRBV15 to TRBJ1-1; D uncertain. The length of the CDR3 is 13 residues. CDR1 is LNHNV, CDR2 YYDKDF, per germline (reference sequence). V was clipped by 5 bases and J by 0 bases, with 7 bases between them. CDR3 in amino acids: CATSVGLNTEAFF. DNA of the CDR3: TGTGCCACCAGCGTTGGCCTGAACACTGAAGCTTTCTTT.

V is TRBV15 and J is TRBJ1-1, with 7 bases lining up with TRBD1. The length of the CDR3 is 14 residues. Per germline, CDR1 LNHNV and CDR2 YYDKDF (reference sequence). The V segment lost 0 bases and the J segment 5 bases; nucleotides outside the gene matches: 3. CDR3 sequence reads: CATSRDNRGTEAFF. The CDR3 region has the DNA TGTGCCACCAGCAGAGACAACAGGGGTACTGAAGCTTTCTTT.

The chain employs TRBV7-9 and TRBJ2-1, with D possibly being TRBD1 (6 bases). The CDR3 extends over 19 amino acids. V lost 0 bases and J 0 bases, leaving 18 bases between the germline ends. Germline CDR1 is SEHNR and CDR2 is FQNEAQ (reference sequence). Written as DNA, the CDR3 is TGTGCCAGCAGCTTAGCAGGGACATACAGGATCAGCTCCTACAATGAGCAGTTCTTC. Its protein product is CASSLAGTYRISSYNEQFF.

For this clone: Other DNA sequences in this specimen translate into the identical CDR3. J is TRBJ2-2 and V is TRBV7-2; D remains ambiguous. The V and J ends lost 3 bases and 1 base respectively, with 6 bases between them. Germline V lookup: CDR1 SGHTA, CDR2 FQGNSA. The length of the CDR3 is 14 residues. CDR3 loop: CASSLAGNTGELFF. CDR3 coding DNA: TGTGCCAGCAGCTTGGCCGGGAACACCGGGGAGCTGTTTTTT.

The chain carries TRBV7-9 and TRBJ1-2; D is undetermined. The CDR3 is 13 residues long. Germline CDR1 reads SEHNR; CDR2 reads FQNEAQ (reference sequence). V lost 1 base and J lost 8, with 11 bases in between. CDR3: CASSLGVAYGYTF. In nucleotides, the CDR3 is TGTGCCAGCAGCTTAGGGGTCGCCTACGGCTACACCTTC.

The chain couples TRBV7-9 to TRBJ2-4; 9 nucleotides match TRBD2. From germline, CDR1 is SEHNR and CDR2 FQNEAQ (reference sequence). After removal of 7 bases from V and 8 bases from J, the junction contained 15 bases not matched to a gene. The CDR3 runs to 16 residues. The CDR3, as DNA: TGTGCCAGCAACCCCATGGCGGGGGGGCTGTATGACATTCAGTACTTC. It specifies CASNPMAGGLYDIQYF.

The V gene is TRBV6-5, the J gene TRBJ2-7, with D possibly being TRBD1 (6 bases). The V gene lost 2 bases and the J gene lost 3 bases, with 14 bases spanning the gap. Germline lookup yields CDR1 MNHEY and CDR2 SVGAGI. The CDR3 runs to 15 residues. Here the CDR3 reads CASSYGEARGYEQYF. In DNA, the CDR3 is TGTGCCAGCAGTTACGGTGAGGCCAGGGGCTACGAGCAGTACTTC.

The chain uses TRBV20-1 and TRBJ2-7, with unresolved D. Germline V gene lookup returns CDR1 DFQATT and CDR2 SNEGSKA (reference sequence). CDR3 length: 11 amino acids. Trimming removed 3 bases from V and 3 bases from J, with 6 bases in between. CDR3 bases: TGCAGTGCTAGCCCGGTCTACGAGCAGTACTTC. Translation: CSASPVYEQYF.

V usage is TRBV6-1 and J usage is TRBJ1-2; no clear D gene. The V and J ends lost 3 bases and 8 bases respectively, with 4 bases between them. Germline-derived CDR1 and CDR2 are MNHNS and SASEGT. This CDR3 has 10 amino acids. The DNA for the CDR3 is TGTGCCAGCAGTGAGACGGGCTACACCTTC. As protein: CASSETGYTF.

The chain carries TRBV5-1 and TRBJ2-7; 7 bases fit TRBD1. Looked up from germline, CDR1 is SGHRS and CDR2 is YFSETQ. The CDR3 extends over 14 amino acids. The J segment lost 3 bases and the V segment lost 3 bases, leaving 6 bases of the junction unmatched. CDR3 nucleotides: TGCGCCAGCAGCTCGGGACAGCAGCTCTACGAGCAGTACTTC. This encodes CASSSGQQLYEQYF. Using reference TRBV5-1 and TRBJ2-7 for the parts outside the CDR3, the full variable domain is KAGVTQTPRYLIKTRGQQVTLSCSPISGHRSVSWYQQTPGQGLQFLFEYFSETQRNKGNFPGRFSGRQFSNSRSEMNVSTLELGDSALYLCASSSGQQLYEQYFGPGTRLTVT.

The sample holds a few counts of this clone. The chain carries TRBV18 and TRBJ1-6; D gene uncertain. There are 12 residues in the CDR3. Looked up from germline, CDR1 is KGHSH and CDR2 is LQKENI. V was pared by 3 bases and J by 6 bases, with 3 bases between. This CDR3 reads CASSPANSPLHF. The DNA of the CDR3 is TGTGCCAGCTCACCGGCTAATTCACCCCTCCACTTT.

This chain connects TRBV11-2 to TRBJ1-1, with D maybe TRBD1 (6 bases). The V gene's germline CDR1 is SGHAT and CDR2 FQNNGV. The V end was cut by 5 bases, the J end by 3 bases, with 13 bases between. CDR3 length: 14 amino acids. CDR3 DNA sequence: TGTGCCAGCAGCCGGGGGCCAGGGGACACTGAAGCTTTCTTT. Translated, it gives CASSRGPGDTEAFF. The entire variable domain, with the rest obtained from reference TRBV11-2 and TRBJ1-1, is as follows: EAGVAQSPRYKIIEKRQSVAFWCNPISGHATLYWYQQILGQGPKLLIQFQNNGVVDDSQLPKDRFSAERLKGVDSTLKIQPAKLEDSAVYLCASSRGPGDTEAFFGQGTRLTVV.

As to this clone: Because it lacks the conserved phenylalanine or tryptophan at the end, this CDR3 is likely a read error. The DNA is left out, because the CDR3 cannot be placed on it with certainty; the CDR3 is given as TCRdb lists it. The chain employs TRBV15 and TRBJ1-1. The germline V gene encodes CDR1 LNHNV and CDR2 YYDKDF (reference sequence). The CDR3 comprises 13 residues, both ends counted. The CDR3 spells CATSRDLRRGLLL.

The DNA of the CDR3 is TGCGCCAGCAGCCTCTTATGGGGAATCAATCAGCCCCAGCATTTT. The encoded protein is CASSLLWGINQPQHF. The chain uses TRBV4-1 and TRBJ1-5, with D hard to call. V was shortened by 4 bases and J by 3 bases, with 13 bases between the two germline ends. Germline V CDR1 and CDR2: MGHRA, YSYEKL. This CDR3 contains 15 residues.